This T cell receptor (beta chain) is drawn from a study of Ad26.COV2.S vaccination and SARS-CoV-2 variants listed by TCRdb under 2021. Notes on the research overall: Donors in the vaccine arm were drawn from COV1001, a phase I-IIa trial of Ad26.COV2.S in healthy adults that was multicentre, randomized, double-blind and placebo-controlled. Investigators did not know the trial group allocation while performing experiments and assessing outcomes. TCRbeta repertoire sequencing was used to assess the specificity and breadth of SARS-CoV-2-reactive T cell receptors after Ad26.COV2.S vaccination. The TCR-sequenced set comprised approximately 32 samples: some 19 Ad26.COV2.S vaccine recipients, 5 placebo recipients and 8 SARS-CoV-2 convalescent individuals. Dosing of Ad26.COV2.S was intramuscular, at either 5x10^10 or 1x10^11 viral particles, delivered as one shot or as two shots spaced 56 days apart. Trial participants were randomized into five groups of five: low-dose or high-dose Ad26.COV2.S given once or twice, or placebo on both occasions.

A word on this clone: Its antigen specificity is not known. Base quality data are lacking; no much larger clone is found one base away.

Interpreted using the paper, the treatment or condition label stands for: about 20 received Ad26.COV2.S at low or high dose, single or two shots; 5 received placebo; per-sample allocation not given. Repertoires of vaccine and placebo recipients were sequenced from samples taken on day 63 after the first injection. In Cohort 1b, around 23 adults aged 18-55 years were enrolled at a single site in Boston, USA, between 29 July and 7 August 2020. Ad26.COV2.S consisted of a replication-incompetent adenovirus type 26 vector by which a prefusion-stabilized SARS-CoV-2 spike protein from the original Wuhan strain was expressed. The germline V gene specifies KGHSH as CDR1 and LQKENI as CDR2. From the cysteine up to the phenylalanine, the CDR3 has a length of 18 residues. This entry keeps only the CDR3 DNA: 54 bases, framed from base 1. At the junction V is shortened by 2 bases and J by 0 bases; bases outside the gene matches: 12.

Findings and caveats that apply to the study as a whole: After vaccination, substantial breadth of spike-specific CD8+ and CD4+ T cell responses was reported. The study was not powered for comparison of responses between vaccine doses or regimens. Comparable non-spike TCR breadth was observed between vaccine and placebo recipients, consistent with only spike being contained in the vaccine. It was noted by the authors that total T cell responses may have been underestimated by the TCR breadth and depth analyses. Higher spike-specific TCR breadth was observed in Ad26.COV2.S recipients than in placebo recipients (P = 0.0014).

The immunoSEQ Assay was the method used to sequence TCRbeta CDR3 regions. After extraction, genomic DNA underwent amplification by bias-controlled multiplex PCR, followed by high-throughput sequencing. As for how the authors treated the data: Collapsing and filtering of sequences were performed to quantify the absolute abundance of each unique TCRbeta CDR3 region. T cell fraction was estimated by normalizing TCRbeta template counts to usable DNA, with usable DNA measured through amplification of reference genes found in all nucleated cells. Repertoire TCRs were annotated as SARS-CoV-2-specific when V gene, CDR3 amino acid sequence and J gene were exactly matched to a known reactive TCR set. The reference SARS-CoV-2 TCR set was derived from MIRA and filtered for enrichment in COVID-19-positive ImmuneCODE repertoires, a step that removed public or cross-reactive TCRs. Using the MIRA antigens, annotated TCRs were further analysed by specific ORF or by position within an ORF. Depth was the summed frequency of annotated unique rearrangements, while breadth was defined as annotated unique rearrangements over total unique productive rearrangements. Group comparisons of TCR breadth used two-sided Wilcoxon rank-sum tests. Imported from immuneACCESS, the table was reduced by TCRdb to in-frame sequences with V and J called. These copies leave out some clones; in studies compared against another copy, an unresolved V gene accounts for under half, and the cause of the remainder is not known. V, J and clone size were drawn from that table, and D and trimming were deduced from the DNA. Recorded for this sample are roughly 460,000 clones; about 89% of them occurred a single time. Around 1.8% of the sample rests with the top ten.

The rearrangement joined TRBV18 to TRBJ1-1; 7 bases in between match TRBD1. The sequence was obtained from a person aged 18-60 years who received the Ad26.COV2.S COVID-19 vaccine or a placebo. Sample: peripheral blood, taken in a trial of Ad26.COV2.S vaccine versus placebo. The CDR3 region reads CASSPSRGQNPMNTEAFF. The sequenced DNA: TGTGCCAGCTCACCATCCCGGGGACAGAACCCGATGAACACTGAAGCTTTCTTT.